This T cell receptor beta chain emerged from a study of long-term antiretroviral therapy in people with HIV (dated by TCRdb to between 2022 and 2023). A note on the overall study: The earliest samples were collected about a decade before the 2015 WHO recommendation for immediate ART, when ART was typically delayed until CD4 counts fell. A retrospective serial study tested whether ART initiation and durable HIV suppression were associated with changes in peripheral blood TRB repertoire composition and diversity. A total of roughly 200 cryopreserved PBMC samples were contributed to the cohort by 30 adults with confirmed HIV infection, with samples collected serially over a mean of approximately six years (range 1-12). About 40% of the 30 participants with HIV were female. No cross-contamination during QIAcube processing was seen in test extractions of a monoclonal T-cell line run alongside around 31 polyclonal samples. Results the study describes overall, beyond this receptor: Expanded TRB clones identified before ART initiation dominated the repertoire across all time points, though the dominance fluctuated and decreased in many PLHIV after ART. Samples dated from the mid-2000s to the late 2010s, and the ART regimens used may be less effective than current ones. Inferences about post-ART repertoire changes are limited because no data were available on ART adherence, viral resistance or therapy changes. Because PBMC availability was limited, only the TCR beta chain was sequenced, with no alpha chain pairing. A significant increase in TRB diversity was found to be associated with ART initiation, although TRB diversity was observed to remain significantly below that of transplant donor controls even after long-term ART. Unsorted PBMC were profiled instead of sorted CD4+ and CD8+ T cells because pre-ART samples had limited cell numbers. Narrower CDR3 length ranges were observed in HIV repertoires than in controls, and an antigen-experienced repertoire with only a slight naive shift after ART was suggested by the network structure.

The trim is 6 bases for V and 3 bases for J, with a gap of 12 bases between the germline ends. CDR1 LNHDA and CDR2 SQIVND are derived from the germline V gene (reference sequence). The CDR3 spans 13 residues, from the cysteine through the phenylalanine. Only CDR3 DNA remains: 39 bases, in frame from the first base. Participants were included only if at least one PBMC sample before ART initiation and at least two post-ART samples were available. All participants with HIV were treated in the United States of America. Cryopreserved samples of about 1-10 million PBMC were thawed and washed before DNA extraction. At the time of the earliest PBMC sample, participants with HIV were aged between roughly 20 and 60 years. PBMC samples from each participant spanned 1-4 timepoints before ART initiation and 2-8 timepoints after ART initiation, with a median of 7 samples. For every participant, serial HIV viral load, CD4+ T-cell count, ART history and demographic data were obtained. Using a Qiagen kit on a QIAcube, genomic DNA was extracted from unsorted PBMC, with samples processed in batches of 12.

Sequencing of the TRB variable region was done with the immunoSEQ hsTCRB v3.0 assay at survey level resolution. TRB sequencing targeted a depth of about 40,000-55,000 T-cell genomes per sample. An Illumina MiSeq with a v3 150-cycle kit was used to sequence the pooled TRB libraries. The paper's data handling went like this. Analysis of repertoires was carried out in R inside a reproducible Nextflow workflow spanning QC, data transformation and analysis. LymphoSeq2, an R package for AIRR-Seq data exploration, was used to implement custom analyses. A few samples that produced fewer than 5000 total TRB sequences were removed, so 150 to 200 HIV repertoires were analyzed. Among the approximately 200 retained HIV repertoires, some 60 were collected before ART initiation and about 130 were collected after ART initiation. Repertoires were downsampled to 5000 TRB nucleotide sequences, and summary statistics were averaged over 100 downsampling iterations. The analysis kept only TRB sequences whose CDR3 regions were at least seven amino acids long. Diversity was assessed using a clonality score derived from Shannon entropy and using the Gini coefficient. In repertoire networks, the top 5000 CDR3 amino acid sequences were linked whenever an edit distance of one separated two sequences. Antigen specificity groups and MHC restriction were predicted for TRB CDR3 amino acid sequences with GLIPH2. To flag known associations with CMV, EBV, HIV or tissue antigens, CDR3 amino acid sequences were compared against VDJdb and McPAS-TCR. Pre-ART, post-ART and control groups were compared with Wilcoxon signed-rank tests and Holm-Bonferroni correction. This immuneACCESS table, as held by TCRdb, lists in-frame sequences with V and J called but not all clones. Of the missing ones, under half trace to an unresolved V gene in checked studies; the others have no known cause. The DNA was the basis for D and trimming; V, J and clone size are from that table. Present in this sample are tens of thousands of clones, 65% to 90% of which were seen just once. The top ten clones comprise around 13% of the sample.

In the case of this clone: Its antigen remains unidentified. Base-call qualities are not available, and no considerably larger clone is one nucleotide away.

The TCR comes from a man between 18 and 29 years old with HIV. The sample consisted of unsorted PBMCs, taken 0.3 years after starting antiretroviral therapy. The rearrangement joined TRBV19 to TRBJ2-7; the D region possibly corresponds to TRBD1 (6 bases align). The CDR3 corresponds to CASRQGLHYEQYF. The DNA sequence is TGTGCCAGTAGACAGGGTCTCCACTACGAGCAGTACTTC.